Described below is a single T cell receptor beta chain sequence and its context. There are 15 residues in the CDR3. V shed 6 bases, J shed 7 bases, and the junction held 7 bases outside the gene matches. CDR1 and CDR2 (germline): ENHRY, SYGVKD. In the original analysis: How many nucleated cells were present was estimated from reference gene primer amplification. Method: immunoSEQ multiplex PCR; TCRdb's copy keeps in-frame clones and lacks some. V and J calls and clone size come straight from that table; D and trimming were deduced from the DNA. The data hold 100,000 or so clones, with roughly 85% observed a single time. These data come from a study of blood T cell repertoires in COVID-19. Study context: PBMCs, B-cell-depleted T cells, or T cells provided the cDNA or gDNA that made up the material.

Sequences were obtained from peripheral blood. The chain couples TRBV10-3 to TRBJ2-7; TRBD2 aligns across 15 bases. This sequence was found in a woman of 80 years or more with acute or convalescent COVID-19. The CDR3 bases are TGTGCCATCAGAGGACTAGCGGGGGGGGAAGGAGAGCAGTACTTC. Translation: CAIRGLAGGEGEQYF.